The present T cell receptor beta chain was sequenced within a study of CD8 T cells in ankylosing spondylitis (TCRdb year 2017). For the wider study: The study set out to find disease-linked TCR variants by profiling T cell receptor beta repertoires in ankylosing spondylitis patients and healthy donors. The full study cohort comprised 25 ankylosing spondylitis patients and 85 to 120 healthy donors. Samples of peripheral blood were taken, and for ankylosing spondylitis patients, synovial fluid was collected as well. Summary of the overall study and its limitations: The disease-linked clones were reported as significantly enriched in matched synovial fluid samples from ankylosing spondylitis patients. The disease-linked clones showed a CD8+ phenotype and occurred at relatively low frequencies in peripheral blood. Blood from ankylosing spondylitis patients appeared to be characterized by a TCR beta motif composed of about eight highly homologous amino acid variants. Some motif variants had previously been reported in the synovial fluid and blood of reactive arthritis patients, which suggests shared mechanisms of disease initiation.

The CDR3 runs 14 amino acids, cysteine and phenylalanine included. Solely the CDR3 DNA is kept, with 42 bases framed from the first base. V and J lose 3 bases and 6 bases, and a span of 9 bases separates them. Looking up the germline V gene (reference sequence) yields CDR1 MNHEY and CDR2 SMNVEV. Ten or more counts support this clonotype. Its antigen is unknown. No base quality values were provided; no much bigger clone lies one nucleotide off. Sequencing was carried out with an Illumina HiSeq 2500. TCR beta libraries were prepared by quantitative 5'-RACE with molecular barcodes. As for how the authors treated the data: Disease-linked TCR variants were identified with a new computational method built on a probabilistic model of VDJ rearrangement. TCRdb handled the public reads itself, with Q25 trimming in fastp and clone calling in MiXCR, and kept productive beta chains. Merged by CDR3 protein, the rows form single entries marked with the most common genes and DNA. The V and J calls and clone size come from TCRdb's table, not from the authors' own analysis. For this sample there are approximately 520,000 distinct CDR3 sequences; roughly 5.3% appear just once. The top ten clones comprise 3.5% of the sample.

The receptor chain draws on TRBV27 and TRBJ1-6; TRBD1 might be the D gene, on 5 matching bases. Sequenced material: blood, either unsorted or a sorted T cell fraction (not recorded which). The TCR comes from a male donor with ankylosing spondylitis. The DNA sequence is as follows: TGTGCCAGCAGTTTTGGGGCCCGTAATTCACCCCTCCACTTT. This codes for CASSFGARNSPLHF.